This T cell receptor (beta chain) was observed in a study of blood T cell repertoires in COVID-19. Assay: immunoSEQ multiplex PCR; the TCRdb copy retains only in-frame clones and omits some. The sample contains 200,000 to 250,000 clones, about 90% of which appear only once. Germline loops: CDR1 KGHDR, CDR2 SFDVKD. Germline trimming cut 4 bases from V and 5 bases from J; bases unmatched to any gene: 6. The CDR3 runs 17 residues. Sequences were obtained from PBMCs or T cells enriched from blood (not recorded which). This TCR was sampled from a man under 40 who had recovered from COVID-19. V gene TRBV24-1 combines with J gene TRBJ2-2, with TRBD2 identical over 13 bases. The CDR3 spells CATSDPRTSGGTGELFF. CDR3 coding DNA: TGTGCCACCAGTGACCCGAGGACTAGCGGGGGTACCGGGGAGCTGTTTTTT.